These 9 T cell receptor beta chains came from one sample sequenced in a study of blood T cells in healthy people across ages. Through a sample-barcoded 5' primer and a J-beta primer mix, a second PCR was run for about 7 to 12 cycles. TCRdb re-called the 5' RACE reads through MiXCR, storing one row per CDR3 protein. The repertoire includes over a million distinct CDR3 sequences, roughly 45% of them detected once, and around 18% sits in the top ten. The specimen sequenced was blood. These receptors originate from a woman aged 60-75 years in good health.

The V call is TRBV27, the J call TRBJ2-1, with 12 nucleotides matching TRBD1. This CDR3 comprises 14 residues. V gave up 3 bases and J gave up 8 bases; unmatched junction bases: 2. From germline, CDR1 is MNHEY and CDR2 SMNVEV (reference sequence). The chain's CDR3 is CASSFGTGGYEQFF. The CDR3 coding sequence is TGTGCCAGCAGTTTCGGGACAGGGGGCTATGAGCAGTTCTTC.

In this sample, this clonotype turned up once. The rearrangement uses TRBV3-1 and TRBJ2-5; 9 nucleotides agree with TRBD2. This CDR3 has 18 residues. CDR1 LGHDT and CDR2 YNNKEL come from the germline V gene (reference sequence). V lost 4 bases to trimming and J lost 9 bases; unmatched junction nucleotides: 21. Here the CDR3 DNA reads TGTGCCAGCAGCCTAGGACCTCCGGGACTAGCCTTCTTGTGGGCCCAGTACTTC. Translated, it gives CASSLGPPGLAFLWAQYF.

The chain is built from TRBV5-1 and TRBJ1-5, with TRBD1 identical over 7 bases. Germline CDR1 SGHRS, CDR2 YFSETQ. The CDR3 is 18 amino acids. V gave up 3 bases and J gave up 7 bases; unmatched junction bases: 19. In DNA form, the CDR3 reads TGCGCCAGCAGCTCCTATGCCCAAGGACAGGACAGAGGGCAGCCCCAGCATTTT. This encodes CASSSYAQGQDRGQPQHF. Filled out from reference TRBV5-1 and TRBJ1-5, the complete variable domain reads KAGVTQTPRYLIKTRGQQVTLSCSPISGHRSVSWYQQTPGQGLQFLFEYFSETQRNKGNFPGRFSGRQFSNSRSEMNVSTLELGDSALYLCASSSYAQGQDRGQPQHFGDGTRLSIL.

The rearrangement uses TRBV2 and TRBJ2-5, with 8 bases matching TRBD1. This CDR3 has 14 residues. Germline V gene data show CDR1 as SNHLY and CDR2 as FYNNEI. J lost 4 bases, V lost 7 bases, and 8 bases had no gene match. CDR3 protein: CASNDRGPRETQYF. The CDR3 DNA follows: TGTGCCAGCAATGACAGGGGACCCCGAGAGACCCAGTACTTC.

Concerning this clonotype itself: Sequence at one end of the junction differs from germline and may be a read error. V usage is TRBV6-1 and J usage is TRBJ2-7, with 12 bases matching TRBD2. CDR1 and CDR2 (germline): MNHNS, SASEGT. The CDR3 extends over 16 amino acids. The CDR3 region has the DNA TGTGCCAGCGGTGAACTAGCGGGAGGTTTCCCCTACGAGCAGTACTTC. As protein: CASGELAGGFPYEQYF.

The CDR3 here is CAISESEPGELFF. The CDR3 DNA reads as TGTGCCATCAGTGAGTCGGAGCCCGGGGAGCTGTTTTTT. V and J are TRBV10-3 and TRBJ2-2; D is uncertain. V gave up 0 bases and J gave up 6 bases, with 5 bases separating them. The CDR3 consists of 13 residues. Germline CDR1 is ENHRY and CDR2 is SYGVKD.

The table lists this clonotype with many counts. In DNA form, the CDR3 reads TGTGCCAGCAGCGTAGGTGCCCTGAACACCGGGGAGCTGTTTTTT. Encoded protein: CASSVGALNTGELFF. The gene calls are TRBV9 and TRBJ2-2, with D uncertain. Germline V gives CDR1 SGDLS, CDR2 YYNGEE. The CDR3 is 15 amino acids. V was shortened by 0 bases and J by 1 base, with 7 bases between the two germline ends.

The chain couples TRBV6-2 or TRBV6-3 to TRBJ2-1, with 13 bases that match TRBD2. The length of the CDR3 is 21 residues. V lost 4 bases, J lost 4 bases, and 19 bases stayed unmatched. CDR1 is MNHEY and CDR2 is SVGEGT in the germline V gene. CDR3 sequence (DNA): TGTGCCAGCAGTTCGACGCCCGGACCTTGGACTAGCGGGAGTTCTTACAATGAGCAGTTCTTC. Translating it yields CASSSTPGPWTSGSSYNEQFF.

The chain uses TRBV29-1 and TRBJ2-5, with TRBD2 matching over 8 bases. J gave up 2 bases and V 4 bases, and 18 bases lay outside the gene matches. This CDR3 is built from 18 residues. The V gene's germline CDR1 is SQVTM and CDR2 ANQGSEA. This CDR3 reads CSVGRSFGTRGRQETQYF. The CDR3 DNA sequence: TGCAGCGTTGGCCGGAGTTTCGGGACTAGGGGGAGGCAAGAGACCCAGTACTTC.